This note documents a single T cell receptor (beta chain) sequence. Other DNA sequences in the same sample also yield this CDR3. The length of the CDR3 is 15 residues. CDR1 is MDHEN and CDR2 is SYDVKM in the germline V gene. Trimming removed 4 bases at V and 0 bases at J, with 10 bases between. This sample is drawn from a study of blood T cell repertoires in COVID-19. The table came from immunoSEQ multiplex PCR; TCRdb's copy has only in-frame clones and leaves some out. Here the sample spans 300,000 to 350,000 clones, 87% being singletons. This TCR was recovered from a woman younger than 30 who had recovered from COVID-19. Sequencing used PBMCs or T cells enriched from blood (not recorded which). The chain joins TRBV28 to TRBJ1-3; no firm D call. This chain's CDR3 is CASSSSGRSGNTIYF. Written as DNA, the CDR3 is TGTGCCAGCAGTTCCAGCGGACGCTCTGGAAACACCATATATTTT.